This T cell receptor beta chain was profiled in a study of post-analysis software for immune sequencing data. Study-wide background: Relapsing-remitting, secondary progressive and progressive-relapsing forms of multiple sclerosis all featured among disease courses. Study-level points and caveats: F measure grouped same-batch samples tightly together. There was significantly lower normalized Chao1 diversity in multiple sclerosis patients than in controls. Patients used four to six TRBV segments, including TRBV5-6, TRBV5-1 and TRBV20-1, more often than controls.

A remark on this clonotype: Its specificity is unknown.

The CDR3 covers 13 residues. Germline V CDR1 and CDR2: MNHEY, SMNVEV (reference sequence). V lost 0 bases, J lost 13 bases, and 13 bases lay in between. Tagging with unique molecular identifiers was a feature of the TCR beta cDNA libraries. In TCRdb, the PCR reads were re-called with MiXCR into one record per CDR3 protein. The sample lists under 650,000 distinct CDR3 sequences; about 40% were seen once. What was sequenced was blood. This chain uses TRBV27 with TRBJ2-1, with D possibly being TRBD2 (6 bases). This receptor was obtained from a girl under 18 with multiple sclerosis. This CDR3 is CASSLSMWGLQFF. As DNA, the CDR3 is TGTGCCAGCAGTTTATCGATGTGGGGACTTCAGTTCTTC.